A selection of T cell receptor beta chains follows, all from one sample in a study of OX40 agonist ivuxolimab in advanced cancers. Sequencing was performed with immunoSEQ multiplex PCR; in TCRdb, only in-frame clones are kept and a portion is missing. The sample consists of under 70,000 clones, 86% of them appearing once. The input for sequencing was CD4+ or CD8+ T cells sorted from blood, taken in a trial of the OX40 agonist ivuxolimab. The receptors were gathered from an adult with an advanced solid tumor such as melanoma, head and neck, liver or kidney cancer. Each CDR3 is given with its conserved first and last residue. The D gene is left open where the match is weak. Size is stated for part of the rows, as once, few or many counts, or as a class when the clone is expanded.

clone_size,j_call,v_call,d_call,cdr3_length,cdr3_nt,cdr3_aa
.,TRBJ2-3,TRBV7-9,TRBD2,15,TGTGCCAGCAGCTTAACTAGCGGGAGGGAGGATACGCAGTATTTT,CASSLTSGREDTQYF
.,TRBJ2-1,TRBV2,TRBD1,14,TGTGCCAGCAGAAAGGGGGCCGAGACCAATGAGCAGTTCTTC,CASRKGAETNEQFF
.,TRBJ2-7,TRBV19,.,12,TGTGCCAGTGGCTACAACACCTACGAGCAGTACTTC,CASGYNTYEQYF
.,TRBJ2-7,TRBV18,TRBD1,14,TGTGCCAGCTCACCATCGGGACAGATCTACGAGCAGTACTTC,CASSPSGQIYEQYF
.,TRBJ1-1,TRBV19,.,13,TGTGCCAGTAGTATGTCTGGTAACACTGAAGCTTTCTTT,CASSMSGNTEAFF
.,TRBJ2-1,TRBV20-1,TRBD2,11,TGCAGTGCTGGGGGAGGGCATGAGCAGTTCTTC,CSAGGGHEQFF
.,TRBJ1-1,TRBV7-3,.,13,TGTGCCAGCAGCAGAAGCCGGAACACTGAAGCTTTCTTT,CASSRSRNTEAFF
.,TRBJ2-7,TRBV27,TRBD1,15,TGTGCCAGCAGTTTATTTACAGGGGGCCCCCGGGAGCAGTACTTC,CASSLFTGGPREQYF
.,TRBJ1-5,TRBV19,TRBD1,15,TGTGCCAGTAGTATAGGGACAGGGGGATCGGGGCCCCAGCATTTT,CASSIGTGGSGPQHF
medium-sized,TRBJ2-7,TRBV5-1,TRBD1,14,TGCGCCAGCAGCGCTACGGGACAGGCCTACGAGCAGTACTTC,CASSATGQAYEQYF
once,TRBJ2-7,TRBV5-1,TRBD2,17,TGCGCCAGCAGCCTGTCTGGGACTAGCGGGAGGGCCTCCGAGCAGTACTTC,CASSLSGTSGRASEQYF
once,TRBJ1-1,TRBV11-2,.,13,TGTGCCAGCAGCCCGCAGGTGGGCACTGAAGCTTTCTTT,CASSPQVGTEAFF